The 8 T cell receptor beta chains given below trace back to one sample, sequenced in a study of cytomegalovirus exposure and HLA in healthy donors. In the PCR, 60 Vbeta and 13 Jbeta primers were used. TCRdb's table, derived via immunoSEQ multiplex PCR, lists solely in-frame clones and lacks some. The sample lists fewer than 250,000 clones, about four fifths occurring once. Sequencing used PBMCs. These receptors were taken from a woman in her forties or fifties in good health and CMV-seropositive.

The chain is built from TRBV18 and TRBJ1-1, with 7 bases lining up with TRBD1. Germline loops: CDR1 KGHSH, CDR2 LQKENI. V shed 1 base and J 0 bases; nucleotides not matched to a gene: 11. This CDR3 spans 18 amino acids. CDR3 region: CASSPLAGTVGVNTEAFF. CDR3 DNA sequence: TGTGCCAGCTCACCACTGGCCGGGACAGTGGGGGTGAACACTGAAGCTTTCTTT.

The chain links TRBV6-5 to TRBJ2-1, with 7 bases matching TRBD2. This CDR3 region has 16 residues. The germline CDR1 and CDR2 sequences are MNHEY and SVGAGI. V shed 2 bases, J shed 1 base, and the junction held 5 bases outside the gene matches. CDR3 nucleotide sequence: TGTGCCAGCAGTTACCGGCGGGGGAAGTCCTACAATGAGCAGTTCTTC. Its translation is CASSYRRGKSYNEQFF.

The gene calls are TRBV19 and TRBJ1-6; no firm D call. Germline V gene lookup returns CDR1 LNHDA and CDR2 SQIVND (reference sequence). V lost 3 bases, J lost 11 bases, and 11 bases lay in between. This CDR3 has 13 residues. The CDR3 region has the DNA TGTGCCAGTAGTATGCAGGACTCAACACCCCTCCACTTT. Amino acids: CASSMQDSTPLHF.

The rearrangement joins TRBV28 to TRBJ2-5, with a weak D call TRBD1 (5 bases). Germline loops: CDR1 MDHEN, CDR2 SYDVKM. Deletions cut 3 bases from V and 4 bases from J, with 9 bases between. CDR3 length equals 13 residues. The CDR3 region has the DNA TGTGCCAGCAGTTTCAAGGGGCTAGAGACCCAGTACTTC. Translated, it gives CASSFKGLETQYF. The whole variable domain, remainder taken from reference TRBV28 and TRBJ2-5, is DVKVTQSSRYLVKRTGEKVFLECVQDMDHENMFWYRQDPGLGLRLIYFSYDVKMKEKGDIPEGYSVSREKKERFSLILESASTNQTSMYLCASSFKGLETQYFGPGTRLLVL.

V is TRBV6-5 and J is TRBJ1-1; no clear D. Per germline, CDR1 MNHEY and CDR2 SVGAGI. Trimming cost V 0 bases and J 1 base, with 9 bases left between them. The CDR3 is made up of 15 amino acids. CDR3 DNA: TGTGCCAGCAGTTACTCGAAGCGGGGGAACACTGAAGCTTTCTTT. Its translation: CASSYSKRGNTEAFF.

This clone has just a few counts. V is TRBV6-1 and J is TRBJ1-2, with D possibly matching TRBD1 (5 bases). Germline CDR1 and CDR2: MNHNS and SASEGT. Deletions cut 2 bases from V and 2 bases from J, with 12 bases between. The CDR3 is made up of 15 amino acids. CDR3 nucleotide sequence: TGTGCCAGCAGTGAATGGCCAGGGTCAAACTATGGCTACACCTTC. Amino acid sequence: CASSEWPGSNYGYTF.

The chain employs TRBV4-1 and TRBJ2-3; a possible D gene is TRBD2 (7 bases). Deletions cut 3 bases from V and 4 bases from J, with 14 bases between. CDR1 is MGHRA, CDR2 YSYEKL, per germline. This CDR3 has 15 residues. The CDR3 sequence is CASSQGAGAADTQYF. CDR3 bases: TGCGCCAGCAGCCAGGGTGCGGGGGCGGCAGATACGCAGTATTTT.

The chain employs TRBV5-1 and TRBJ1-2, with D tentatively TRBD1 (5 bases). With 7 bases removed from V and 4 bases from J, the gap between germline ends came to 17 bases. The CDR3 runs to 14 residues. In germline, CDR1 is SGHRS, CDR2 YFSETQ. CDR3 protein: CASSQEVGGYGYTF. CDR3 in DNA: TGCGCCAGCTCGCAGGAGGTGGGGGGCTATGGCTACACCTTC.